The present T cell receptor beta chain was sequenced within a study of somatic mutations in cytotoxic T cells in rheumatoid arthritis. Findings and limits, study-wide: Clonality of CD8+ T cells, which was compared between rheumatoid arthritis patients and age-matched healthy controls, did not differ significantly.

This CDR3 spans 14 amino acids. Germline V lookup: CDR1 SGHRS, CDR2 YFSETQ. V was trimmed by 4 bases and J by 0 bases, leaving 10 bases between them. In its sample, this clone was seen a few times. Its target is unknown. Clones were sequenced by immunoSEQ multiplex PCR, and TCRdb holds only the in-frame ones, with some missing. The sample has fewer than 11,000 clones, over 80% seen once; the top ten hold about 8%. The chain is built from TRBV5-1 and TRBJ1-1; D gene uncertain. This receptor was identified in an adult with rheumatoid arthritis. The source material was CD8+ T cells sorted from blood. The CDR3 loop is CASSQTSLNTEAFF. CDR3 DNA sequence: TGCGCCAGCAGCCAGACAAGCCTGAACACTGAAGCTTTCTTT.